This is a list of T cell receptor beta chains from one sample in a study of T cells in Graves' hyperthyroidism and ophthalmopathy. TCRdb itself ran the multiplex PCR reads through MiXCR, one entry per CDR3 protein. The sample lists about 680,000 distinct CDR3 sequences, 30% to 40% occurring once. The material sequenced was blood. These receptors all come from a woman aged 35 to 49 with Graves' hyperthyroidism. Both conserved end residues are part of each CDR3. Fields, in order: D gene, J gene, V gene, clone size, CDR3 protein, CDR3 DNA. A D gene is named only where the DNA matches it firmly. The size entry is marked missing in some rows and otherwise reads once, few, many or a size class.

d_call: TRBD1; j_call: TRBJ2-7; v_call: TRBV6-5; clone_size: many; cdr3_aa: CASCRDRGHEQYF; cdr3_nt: TGTGCCAGCTGTCGGGACAGGGGGCACGAGCAGTACTTC
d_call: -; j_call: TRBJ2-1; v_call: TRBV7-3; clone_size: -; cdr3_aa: CASSPQRNNEQFF; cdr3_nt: TGTGCCAGCAGCCCGCAGCGGAACAATGAGCAGTTCTTC
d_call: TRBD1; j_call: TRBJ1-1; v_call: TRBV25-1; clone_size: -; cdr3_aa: CASSKLGTAIMNTEAFF; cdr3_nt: TGTGCCAGCAGTAAACTCGGGACAGCTATAATGAACACTGAAGCTTTCTTT
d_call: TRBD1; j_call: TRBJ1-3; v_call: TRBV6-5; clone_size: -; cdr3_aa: CASSYSRTGYSGNTIYF; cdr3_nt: TGTGCCAGCAGTTACTCGAGGACAGGGTATAGTGGAAACACCATATATTTT
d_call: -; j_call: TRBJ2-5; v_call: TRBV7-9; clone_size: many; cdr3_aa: CASSPDHKQETQYF; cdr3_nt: TGTGCCAGCAGCCCAGACCACAAACAAGAGACCCAGTACTTC
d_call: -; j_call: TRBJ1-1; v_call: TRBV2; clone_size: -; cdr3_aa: CASSLTAMTNTEAFF; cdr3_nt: TGTGCCAGCAGTTTAACAGCCATGACGAACACTGAAGCTTTCTTT
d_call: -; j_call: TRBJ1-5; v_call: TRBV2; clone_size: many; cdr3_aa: CASQGQVTQPQHF; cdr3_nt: TGTGCCAGCCAGGGACAAGTCACTCAGCCCCAGCATTTT
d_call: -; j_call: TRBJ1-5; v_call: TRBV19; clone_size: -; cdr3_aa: CASSTPTGISSNQPQHF; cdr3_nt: TGTGCCAGTAGTACCCCTACAGGGATCTCCAGCAATCAGCCCCAGCATTTT
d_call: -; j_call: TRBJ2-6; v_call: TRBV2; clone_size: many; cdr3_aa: CASSLLGGSGANVLTF; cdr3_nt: TGTGCCAGCAGCCTTTTGGGGGGCTCTGGGGCCAACGTCCTGACTTTC
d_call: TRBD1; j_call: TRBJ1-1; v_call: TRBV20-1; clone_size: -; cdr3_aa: CSATNRGREKNTEAFF; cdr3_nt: TGCAGTGCTACAAACAGGGGGCGCGAGAAGAACACTGAAGCTTTCTTT
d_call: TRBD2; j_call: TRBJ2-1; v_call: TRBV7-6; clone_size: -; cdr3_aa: CASSLGTSGRPSFNEQFF; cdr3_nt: TGTGCCAGCAGCTTAGGGACTAGCGGAAGACCCTCCTTCAATGAGCAGTTCTTC